This entry lists 23 T cell receptor beta chains sequenced from one sample in a study of T cell responses to AZD1222 COVID-19 vaccine. Assay: immunoSEQ multiplex PCR; the TCRdb copy retains only in-frame clones and omits some. The table lists some 150,000 clones, 75% to 95% of them singletons. The sample was peripheral blood, taken 28 days after the second AZD1222 dose. Receptors were obtained from an adult who received the AZD1222 COVID-19 vaccine.

The table lists this clone with a count of one. This chain links TRBV7-2 with TRBJ2-7; D may be TRBD2 (6 bases). Germline V CDR1 and CDR2: SGHTA, FQGNSA. The CDR3 runs 15 residues. V dropped 4 bases and J dropped 5 bases, with 18 bases sitting between them. DNA of the CDR3: TGTGCCAGCAGCTCCGGTGGCGCGGGAAGACACGAGCAGTACTTC. As protein: CASSSGGAGRHEQYF.

The chain joins TRBV30 to TRBJ2-7; 12 nucleotides agree with TRBD2. The CDR3 consists of 15 residues. With V trimmed by 1 base and J by 5 bases, 6 bases remained unmatched. Germline CDR1 is GTSNPN and CDR2 is SVGIG (reference sequence). CDR3 DNA: TGTGCCTGGAGTGGTCTAGCGGGAGGGCCCCACGAGCAGTACTTC. It is translated as CAWSGLAGGPHEQYF.

The CDR3 sequence is CAITSERVYTGELFF. Here the CDR3 DNA reads TGTGCCATAACCAGCGAGCGGGTGTACACCGGGGAGCTGTTTTTT. The rearrangement joins TRBV7-2 to TRBJ2-2; D possibly corresponds to TRBD2 (6 bases). Deletions cut 10 bases from V and 3 bases from J, with 18 bases between. This CDR3 region has 15 residues. Germline-derived CDR1 and CDR2 are SGHTA and FQGNSA.

Here the CDR3 reads CASSLGGGHLNTEAFF. CDR3 sequence (DNA): TGTGCCAGCAGCTTAGGCGGCGGACATTTGAACACTGAAGCTTTCTTT. This chain joins TRBV7-9 and TRBJ1-1, with D possibly TRBD1 on 5 matching bases. The CDR3 totals 16 residues. Germline CDR1 is SEHNR and CDR2 is FQNEAQ (reference sequence). The ends were cut back, 1 base at V and 0 bases at J, with 12 bases in the middle.

CDR3 residues: CATSDPRASDGADTQYF. The CDR3 nucleotides read TGTGCCACCAGTGATCCCCGCGCCAGTGACGGGGCAGATACGCAGTATTTT. The chain is built from TRBV24-1 and TRBJ2-3; D is possibly TRBD2 (5 bases). Trimming cost V 3 bases and J 4 bases, with 19 bases left between them. The CDR3 totals 17 residues. Germline V CDR1 and CDR2: KGHDR, SFDVKD.

V usage is TRBV13 and J usage is TRBJ1-2; 8 bases fit TRBD1. The CDR3 is made up of 17 amino acids. Germline V gives CDR1 PRHDT, CDR2 FYEKMQ (reference sequence). The ends lost 2 bases at V and 8 bases at J; junction bases unmatched: 16. This chain's CDR3 is CASSLLAGDRGTRGYTF. The CDR3 region has the DNA TGTGCCAGCAGCTTACTCGCCGGAGACAGGGGAACTAGGGGCTACACCTTC.

J is TRBJ1-5 and V is TRBV2; TRBD1 agrees at 8 bases. The germline CDR1 and CDR2 sequences are SNHLY and FYNNEI. V shed 7 bases, J shed 2 bases, and the junction held 4 bases outside the gene matches. The CDR3 contains 14 residues. The CDR3 loop is CASNLQGGNQPQHF. CDR3 nucleotides: TGTGCCAGCAACCTACAGGGGGGCAATCAGCCCCAGCATTTT.

The V gene is TRBV5-6, the J gene TRBJ1-1; no clear D gene. Germline loops: CDR1 SGHDT, CDR2 YYEEEE. The CDR3 spans 12 residues. Trimming cost V 4 bases and J 7 bases, with 11 bases left between them. CDR3 sequence (DNA): TGTGCCAGCAGCCCTCCGACCGGTGAAGCTTTCTTT. Encoded protein: CASSPPTGEAFF.

The rearrangement links TRBV19 to TRBJ2-7; D remains ambiguous. The germline V gene has CDR1 LNHDA and CDR2 SQIVND (reference sequence). V was shortened by 2 bases and J by 5 bases, with 7 bases between the two germline ends. The CDR3 extends over 12 amino acids. The CDR3 nucleotides are TGTGCCAGTAGTATATCGACCAACGAGCAGTACTTC. Encoded protein: CASSISTNEQYF.

The chain links TRBV5-1 to TRBJ2-7; maybe TRBD2 (5 bases). Germline V CDR1 and CDR2: SGHRS, YFSETQ. This CDR3 contains 15 residues. V shed 0 bases and J shed 1 base, with 11 bases lying between them. The CDR3 bases are TGCGCCAGCAGCTTGGTCCGGACGGGATCCTACGAGCAGTACTTC. It encodes CASSLVRTGSYEQYF.

The chain couples TRBV30 to TRBJ1-1, with 7 bases lining up with TRBD1. CDR3 length: 12 amino acids. The V gene's germline CDR1 is GTSNPN and CDR2 SVGIG (reference sequence). V lost 0 bases to trimming and J lost 7 bases; unmatched junction nucleotides: 2. CDR3 amino acids: CAWSVRQGEAFF. In DNA, the CDR3 is TGTGCCTGGAGTGTAAGACAGGGTGAAGCTTTCTTT.

This sequence joins TRBV6-5 and TRBJ1-2; 7 bases match TRBD1. Germline assignment: CDR1 MNHEY and CDR2 SVGAGI. This CDR3 contains 16 residues. V was clipped by 0 bases and J by 7 bases; unmatched bases: 11. CDR3 sequence reads: CASSYSSLDRVSGYTF. CDR3 nucleotides: TGTGCCAGCAGTTACTCGAGTCTAGACAGGGTGTCTGGCTACACCTTC.

This clone occurred a few times. The chain joins TRBV19 to TRBJ1-2; maybe TRBD1 (6 bases). The CDR3 length is 15 residues. Germline CDR1 reads LNHDA; CDR2 reads SQIVND (reference sequence). Trimming pared 6 bases from V and 0 bases from J, leaving 14 bases between. CDR3 in amino acids: CASRFDRSTNYGYTF. The CDR3 bases are TGTGCCAGTAGATTCGACAGGTCGACTAACTATGGCTACACCTTC.

This chain links TRBV5-6 with TRBJ2-1; 11 nucleotides line up with TRBD2. Germline V gene lookup returns CDR1 SGHDT and CDR2 YYEEEE. There are 16 residues in the CDR3. After removal of 3 bases from V and 7 bases from J, the junction contained 9 bases not matched to a gene. CDR3 nucleotides: TGTGCCAGCAGCTATACGGGACTAGCGGTGGCGAATGAGCAGTTCTTC. Protein: CASSYTGLAVANEQFF.

The V call is TRBV18, the J call TRBJ2-5, with 7 bases fitting TRBD1. Germline assignment: CDR1 KGHSH and CDR2 LQKENI. Trimming took 3 bases from V and 4 from J; bases not matched to a gene: 11. This CDR3 comprises 16 residues. In nucleotides, the CDR3 is TGTGCCAGCTCACCGTCCCTGGGATCAGGGGGAGAGACCCAGTACTTC. Its translation: CASSPSLGSGGETQYF. The variable domain in full, completed from reference TRBV18 and TRBJ2-5, reads NAGVMQNPRHLVRRRGQEARLRCSPMKGHSHVYWYRQLPEEGLKFMVYLQKENIIDESGMPKERFSAEFPKEGPSILRIQQVVRGDSAAYFCASSPSLGSGGETQYFGPGTRLLVL.

The chain carries TRBV28 and TRBJ2-5; D might be TRBD1 or TRBD2, each matching 5 bases. The CDR3 is 14 amino acids. The V gene lost 10 bases and the J gene lost 7 bases, with 22 bases spanning the gap. Germline V gives CDR1 MDHEN, CDR2 SYDVKM. The CDR3 region is CATETGTQKGTQYF. CDR3 nucleotide sequence: TGTGCCACCGAAACCGGGACCCAAAAGGGGACCCAGTACTTC. Complete variable domain (other parts from reference TRBV28 and TRBJ2-5): DVKVTQSSRYLVKRTGEKVFLECVQDMDHENMFWYRQDPGLGLRLIYFSYDVKMKEKGDIPEGYSVSREKKERFSLILESASTNQTSMYLCATETGTQKGTQYFGPGTRLLVL.

The chain has TRBV12-3 or TRBV12-4 and TRBJ1-1, with D perhaps TRBD1 (6 bases). V lost 8 bases to trimming and J lost 1 base, with 11 bases between them. The length of the CDR3 is 13 residues. Here the CDR3 reads CASQGHPNTEAFF. Here the CDR3 DNA reads TGTGCCAGCCAGGGACACCCGAACACTGAAGCTTTCTTT.

The chain combines TRBV13 with TRBJ2-7; D remains ambiguous. The CDR3 covers 16 residues. The V and J ends lost 2 bases and 3 bases respectively, with 17 bases between them. Germline-derived CDR1 and CDR2 are PRHDT and FYEKMQ (reference sequence). CDR3 in amino acids: CASSLWKGGTYYEQYF. The CDR3 DNA reads as TGTGCCAGCAGCTTATGGAAGGGCGGCACCTACTACGAGCAGTACTTC.

The chain recombines TRBV9 with TRBJ2-5; 7 bases are shared with TRBD1. CDR1 is SGDLS and CDR2 is YYNGEE in the germline V gene. CDR3 length: 15 residues. J was trimmed by 5 bases and V by 3 bases; bases with no gene match: 10. CDR3 sequence (DNA): TGTGCCAGCAGCGGGACCCCACAGGGGAGCGAGACCCAGTACTTC. Protein sequence: CASSGTPQGSETQYF.

J is TRBJ2-7 and V is TRBV7-9; D is perhaps TRBD2 (6 bases). Germline CDR1 reads SEHNR; CDR2 reads FQNEAQ (reference sequence). Trimming removed 5 bases from V and 4 bases from J, with 21 bases in between. The CDR3 sequence is 16 residues long. The CDR3 bases are TGTGCCAGCAGCCCCCCAGTCTCCCAAGGAGGGTACGAGCAGTACTTC. It specifies CASSPPVSQGGYEQYF.

The V and J genes are TRBV29-1 and TRBJ2-1, with TRBD1 matching 9 bases. The CDR3 length is 12 residues. V lost 5 bases, J lost 10 bases, and 6 bases stayed unmatched. CDR1 is SQVTM and CDR2 is ANQGSEA in the germline V gene. The CDR3 DNA reads TGCAGCGTTAGACAGGGGGTATGGGAGCAGTTCTTC. Protein sequence: CSVRQGVWEQFF.

The chain joins TRBV7-9 to TRBJ1-4; D is uncertain. V was clipped by 3 bases and J by 7 bases, with 15 bases between them. Per germline, CDR1 SEHNR and CDR2 FQNEAQ (reference sequence). The CDR3 covers 15 residues. CDR3: CASSFAGKRSEKLFF. The CDR3, as DNA: TGTGCCAGCAGCTTTGCGGGAAAAAGGAGTGAAAAACTGTTTTTT.

The chain joins TRBV10-3 to TRBJ1-2; D call uncertain. Trimming shortened V by 3 bases and J by 3 bases, and 11 bases separated the two germline ends. The CDR3 runs to 14 residues. Germline-derived CDR1 and CDR2 are ENHRY and SYGVKD. CDR3 sequence reads: CAISEGESHYGYTF. In nucleotides, the CDR3 is TGTGCCATCAGTGAAGGTGAATCTCACTATGGCTACACCTTC.